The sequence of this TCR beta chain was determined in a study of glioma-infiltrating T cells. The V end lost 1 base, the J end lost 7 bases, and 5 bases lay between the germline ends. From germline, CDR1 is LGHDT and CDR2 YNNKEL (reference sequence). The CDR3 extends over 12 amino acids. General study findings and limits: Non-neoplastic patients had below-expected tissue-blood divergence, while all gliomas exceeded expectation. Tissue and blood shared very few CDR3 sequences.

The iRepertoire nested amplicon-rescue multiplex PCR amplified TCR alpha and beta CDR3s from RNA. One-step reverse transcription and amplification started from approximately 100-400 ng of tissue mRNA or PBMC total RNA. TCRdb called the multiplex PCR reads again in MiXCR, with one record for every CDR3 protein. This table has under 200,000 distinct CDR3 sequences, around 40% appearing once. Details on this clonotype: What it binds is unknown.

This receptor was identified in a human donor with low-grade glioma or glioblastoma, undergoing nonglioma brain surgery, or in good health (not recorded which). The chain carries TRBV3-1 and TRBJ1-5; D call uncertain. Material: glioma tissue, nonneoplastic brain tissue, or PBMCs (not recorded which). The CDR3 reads CASSQGEQPQHF. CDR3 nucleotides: TGTGCCAGCAGCCAAGGGGAGCAGCCCCAGCATTTT.